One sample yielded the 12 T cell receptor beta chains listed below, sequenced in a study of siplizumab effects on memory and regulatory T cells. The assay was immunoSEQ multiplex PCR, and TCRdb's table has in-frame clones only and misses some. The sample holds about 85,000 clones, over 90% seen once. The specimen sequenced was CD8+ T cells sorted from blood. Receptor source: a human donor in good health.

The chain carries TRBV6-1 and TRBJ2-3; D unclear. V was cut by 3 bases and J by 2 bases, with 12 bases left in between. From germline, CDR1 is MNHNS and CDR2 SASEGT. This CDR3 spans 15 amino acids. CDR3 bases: TGTGCCAGCAGTGATCTCTCTGGACCCACAGATACGCAGTATTTT. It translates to CASSDLSGPTDTQYF.

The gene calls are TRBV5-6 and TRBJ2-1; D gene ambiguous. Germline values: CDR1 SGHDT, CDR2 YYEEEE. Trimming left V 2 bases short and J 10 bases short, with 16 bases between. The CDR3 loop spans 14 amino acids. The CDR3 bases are TGTGCCAGCAGCTTCGACTTCCCGAGCGTGGAGCAGTTCTTC. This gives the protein CASSFDFPSVEQFF. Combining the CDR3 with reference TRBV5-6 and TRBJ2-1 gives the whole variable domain DAGVTQSPTHLIKTRGQQVTLRCSPKSGHDTVSWYQQALGQGPQFIFQYYEEEERQRGNFPDRFSGHQFPNYSSELNVNALLLGDSALYLCASSFDFPSVEQFFGPGTRLTVL.

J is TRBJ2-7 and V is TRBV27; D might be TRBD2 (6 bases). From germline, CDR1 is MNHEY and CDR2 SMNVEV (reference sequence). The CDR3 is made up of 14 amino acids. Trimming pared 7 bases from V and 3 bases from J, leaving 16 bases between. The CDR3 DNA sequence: TGTGCCAGCAAGATTGCGGGAACATTCTACGAGCAGTACTTC. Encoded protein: CASKIAGTFYEQYF.

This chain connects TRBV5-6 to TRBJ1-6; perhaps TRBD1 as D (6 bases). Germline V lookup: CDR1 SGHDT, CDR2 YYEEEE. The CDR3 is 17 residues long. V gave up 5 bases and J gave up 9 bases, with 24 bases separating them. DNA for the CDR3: TGTGCCAGCAGTTCTACAGGGAACCCCCTATTTGGTTCACCCCTCCACTTT. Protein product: CASSSTGNPLFGSPLHF.

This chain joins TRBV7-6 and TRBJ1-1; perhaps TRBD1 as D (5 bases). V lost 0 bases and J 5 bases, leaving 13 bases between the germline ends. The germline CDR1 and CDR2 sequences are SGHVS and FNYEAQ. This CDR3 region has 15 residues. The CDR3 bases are TGTGCCAGCAGCTTAGCGCGGGGGTGGGATACTGAAGCTTTCTTT. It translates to CASSLARGWDTEAFF.

Written as DNA, the CDR3 is TGTGCCACCAGGGCGGCGAGCACAGATACGCAGTATTTT. Protein product: CATRAASTDTQYF. This chain links TRBV11-2 with TRBJ2-3, with D possibly being TRBD1 (5 bases). The germline V gene encodes CDR1 SGHAT and CDR2 FQNNGV. V gave up 10 bases and J gave up 0 bases, with 11 bases separating them. The CDR3 is 13 amino acids.

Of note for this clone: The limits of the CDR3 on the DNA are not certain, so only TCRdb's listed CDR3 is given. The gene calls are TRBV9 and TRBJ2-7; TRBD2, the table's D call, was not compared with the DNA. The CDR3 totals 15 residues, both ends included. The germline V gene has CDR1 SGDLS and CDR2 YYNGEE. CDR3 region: CASSVGPGNSYEQYF.

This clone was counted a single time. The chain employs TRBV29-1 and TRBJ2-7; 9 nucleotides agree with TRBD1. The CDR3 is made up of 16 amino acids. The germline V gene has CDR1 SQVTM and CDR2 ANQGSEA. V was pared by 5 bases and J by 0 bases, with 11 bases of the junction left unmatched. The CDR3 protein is CSVSQGQGPFSYEQYF. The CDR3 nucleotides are TGCAGCGTTTCCCAGGGACAGGGTCCCTTCTCCTACGAGCAGTACTTC.

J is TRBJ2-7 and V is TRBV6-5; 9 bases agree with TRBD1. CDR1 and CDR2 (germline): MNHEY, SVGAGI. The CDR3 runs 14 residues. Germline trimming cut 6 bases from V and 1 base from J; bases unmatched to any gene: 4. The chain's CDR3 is CASRGQGTSYEQYF. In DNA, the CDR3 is TGTGCCAGCAGGGGACAGGGAACATCCTACGAGCAGTACTTC.

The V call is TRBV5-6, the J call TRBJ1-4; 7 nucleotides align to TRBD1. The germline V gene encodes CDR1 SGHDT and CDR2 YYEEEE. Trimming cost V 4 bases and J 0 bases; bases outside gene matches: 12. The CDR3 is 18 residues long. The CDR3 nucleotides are TGTGCCAGCAGCGGAGCTCGGGGACAGTCTGCAACTAATGAAAAACTGTTTTTT. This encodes CASSGARGQSATNEKLFF.

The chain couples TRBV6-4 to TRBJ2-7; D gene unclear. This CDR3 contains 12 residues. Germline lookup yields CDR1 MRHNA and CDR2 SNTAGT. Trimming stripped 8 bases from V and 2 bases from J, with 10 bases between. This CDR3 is CASRGTAYEQYF. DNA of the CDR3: TGTGCCAGCCGTGGTACAGCCTACGAGCAGTACTTC.

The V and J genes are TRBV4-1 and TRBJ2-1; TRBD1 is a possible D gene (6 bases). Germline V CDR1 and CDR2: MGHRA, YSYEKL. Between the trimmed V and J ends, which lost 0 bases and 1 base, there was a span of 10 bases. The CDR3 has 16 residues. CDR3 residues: CASSQDAGASYNEQFF. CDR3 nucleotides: TGCGCCAGCAGCCAAGATGCAGGGGCGTCCTACAATGAGCAGTTCTTC.